Listed below are T cell receptor beta chains from one sample, sequenced in a study of cytomegalovirus exposure and HLA in healthy donors. This table comes from immunoSEQ multiplex PCR, and its TCRdb copy is limited to in-frame clones, with some not included. The sample yields approximately 140,000 clones, of which the top ten take up about 2.5%. Sequenced input: PBMCs. The receptors come from a man aged 40-49 years in good health and CMV-seronegative. CDR3s include the opening cysteine and the closing phenylalanine or tryptophan. The order of the fields is CDR3 protein, CDR3 DNA, V gene, D gene, J gene. The D gene is left open where the match is weak.

CDR3: CASSLMGTSGGRTDTQYF
DNA: TGTGCCAGCAGCTTAATGGGGACTAGCGGGGGGCGCACAGATACGCAGTATTTT
V: TRBV7-9
D: TRBD2
J: TRBJ2-3

CDR3: CASSPRQGVGEKLFF
DNA: TGTGCCAGCAGTCCTCGACAGGGTGTGGGTGAAAAACTGTTTTTT
V: TRBV6-6
D: TRBD1
J: TRBJ1-4

CDR3: CASSAPNTGELFF
DNA: TGTGCCAGCAGCGCTCCTAACACCGGGGAGCTGTTTTTT
V: TRBV9
D: -
J: TRBJ2-2

CDR3: CSVVHGGKETQYF
DNA: TGCAGCGTCGTTCACGGAGGGAAAGAGACCCAGTACTTC
V: TRBV29-1
D: -
J: TRBJ2-5

CDR3: CASRKSGRGDEQYF
DNA: TGTGCCAGCAGAAAATCCGGGAGGGGGGACGAGCAGTACTTC
V: TRBV6-5
D: TRBD2
J: TRBJ2-7

CDR3: CASSFDRGVYNEQFF
DNA: TGTGCCAGCAGTTTCGACAGGGGTGTCTACAATGAGCAGTTCTTC
V: TRBV6-6
D: TRBD1
J: TRBJ2-1

CDR3: CASSRTSGNYEQYF
DNA: TGTGCCAGTAGTAGGACTAGCGGGAACTACGAGCAGTACTTC
V: TRBV19
D: TRBD2
J: TRBJ2-7

CDR3: CASRPSTGYSNQPQHF
DNA: TGTGCCAGCAGACCTTCTACAGGGTATAGCAATCAGCCCCAGCATTTT
V: TRBV27
D: -
J: TRBJ1-5

CDR3: CASSPDRGRTEAFF
DNA: TGTGCCAGCAGCCCGGACAGGGGGAGGACTGAAGCTTTCTTT
V: TRBV2
D: TRBD1
J: TRBJ1-1

CDR3: CASSLARDRGTYEQYF
DNA: TGTGCCAGCAGCTTGGCCAGGGACAGGGGGACATACGAGCAGTACTTC
V: TRBV5-5
D: TRBD1
J: TRBJ2-7

CDR3: CASSLDSGSPDTQYF
DNA: TGCGCCAGCAGCTTGGACAGCGGGAGCCCAGATACGCAGTATTTT
V: TRBV5-1
D: TRBD2
J: TRBJ2-3

CDR3: CASSSPGHLTVDEQYF
DNA: TGTGCCAGCAGCTCCCCTGGACACTTGACCGTGGACGAGCAGTACTTC
V: TRBV7-2
D: -
J: TRBJ2-7

CDR3: CASSLGAGRGETQYF
DNA: TGTGCCAGCAGCTTAGGGGCGGGGAGGGGGGAGACCCAGTACTTC
V: TRBV7-2
D: -
J: TRBJ2-5

CDR3: CAISEPGQGAGDTQYF
DNA: TGTGCCATCAGTGAGCCGGGACAGGGGGCTGGAGATACGCAGTATTTT
V: TRBV10-3
D: TRBD1
J: TRBJ2-3

CDR3: CASSPDRKLNEKLFF
DNA: TGTGCCAGCAGTCCCGACAGAAAACTAAATGAAAAACTGTTTTTT
V: TRBV28
D: -
J: TRBJ1-4

CDR3: CASSVAGGATEAFF
DNA: TGTGCCAGCAGCGTAGCGGGGGGCGCCACTGAAGCTTTCTTT
V: TRBV9
D: -
J: TRBJ1-1

CDR3: CASSSTGARGNTIYF
DNA: TGTGCCAGCAGTTCGACAGGTGCACGGGGAAACACCATATATTTT
V: TRBV6-1
D: -
J: TRBJ1-3

CDR3: CASSQVPGGPYEQYF
DNA: TGTGCCAGCAGCCAAGTCCCGGGGGGGCCCTACGAGCAGTACTTC
V: TRBV4-2
D: TRBD2
J: TRBJ2-7

CDR3: CASSKTGVMTDTQYF
DNA: TGTGCCAGCAGTAAGACAGGGGTTATGACAGATACGCAGTATTTT
V: TRBV6-1
D: TRBD1
J: TRBJ2-3

CDR3: CATKLAGGGDTQYF
DNA: TGTGCCACCAAACTAGCGGGGGGCGGGGATACGCAGTATTTT
V: TRBV6-5
D: TRBD2
J: TRBJ2-3

CDR3: CASSVRIGQGTDTQYF
DNA: TGTGCCAGCAGCGTAAGAATCGGACAGGGCACAGATACGCAGTATTTT
V: TRBV9
D: TRBD1
J: TRBJ2-3

CDR3: CATQGWGQYEQYF
DNA: TGTGCCACCCAAGGGTGGGGACAGTACGAGCAGTACTTC
V: TRBV19
D: TRBD1
J: TRBJ2-7

CDR3: CASSPDREGYTF
DNA: TGTGCCAGCTCACCGGACAGGGAAGGCTACACCTTC
V: TRBV18
D: TRBD1
J: TRBJ1-2

CDR3: CASSSPVIRSQPQHF
DNA: TGTGCCAGCAGTTCCCCTGTGATAAGGAGTCAGCCCCAGCATTTT
V: TRBV6-6
D: -
J: TRBJ1-5

CDR3: CASSLAGGHEQYF
DNA: TGTGCCAGCAGTTTGGCAGGGGGCCACGAGCAGTACTTC
V: TRBV28
D: TRBD1
J: TRBJ2-7

CDR3: CASSFPGTGLYEQYF
DNA: TGTGCCAGCAGCTTCCCCGGGACGGGACTCTACGAGCAGTACTTC
V: TRBV11-1
D: -
J: TRBJ2-7

CDR3: CASGFNPGLEPPETQYF
DNA: TGTGCTAGTGGTTTTAATCCGGGACTAGAGCCCCCGGAGACCCAGTACTTC
V: TRBV12-5
D: TRBD2
J: TRBJ2-5

CDR3: CASSLAPGQDYGYTF
DNA: TGCGCCAGCAGCCTAGCACCGGGACAGGACTATGGCTACACCTTC
V: TRBV5-1
D: TRBD1
J: TRBJ1-2

CDR3: CASSLEYGSTEAFF
DNA: TGTGCCAGCAGCTTGGAGTACGGGAGCACTGAAGCTTTCTTT
V: TRBV5-4
D: -
J: TRBJ1-1

CDR3: CASSSLSHEQYF
DNA: TGTGCCAGCAGTTCCCTGTCCCACGAGCAGTACTTC
V: TRBV27
D: -
J: TRBJ2-7

CDR3: CASSRWNTEAFF
DNA: TGTGCCAGCAGTCGGTGGAACACTGAAGCTTTCTTT
V: TRBV6-5
D: -
J: TRBJ1-1

CDR3: CASSLGRGNSYEQYF
DNA: TGTGCCAGCAGCTTAGGTAGGGGGAATTCCTACGAGCAGTACTTC
V: TRBV7-2
D: -
J: TRBJ2-7

CDR3: CASRGWGDEKLFF
DNA: TGTGCCAGCAGAGGTTGGGGGGATGAAAAACTGTTTTTT
V: TRBV27
D: -
J: TRBJ1-4

CDR3: CASSPSGGIGELFF
DNA: TGTGCCAGCAGTCCCTCCGGCGGCATCGGGGAGCTGTTTTTT
V: TRBV2
D: -
J: TRBJ2-2

CDR3: CASSQAPTEVYGYTF
DNA: TGCGCCAGCAGCCAAGCCCCGACGGAGGTCTATGGCTACACCTTC
V: TRBV4-1
D: -
J: TRBJ1-2

CDR3: CASSERGGAVNEQFF
DNA: TGCGCCAGCAGTGAAAGGGGGGGGGCCGTCAATGAGCAGTTCTTC
V: TRBV10-2
D: -
J: TRBJ2-1

CDR3: CASSLGDTQETQYF
DNA: TGTGCCAGCAGCTTGGGCGACACCCAAGAGACCCAGTACTTC
V: TRBV5-5
D: -
J: TRBJ2-5